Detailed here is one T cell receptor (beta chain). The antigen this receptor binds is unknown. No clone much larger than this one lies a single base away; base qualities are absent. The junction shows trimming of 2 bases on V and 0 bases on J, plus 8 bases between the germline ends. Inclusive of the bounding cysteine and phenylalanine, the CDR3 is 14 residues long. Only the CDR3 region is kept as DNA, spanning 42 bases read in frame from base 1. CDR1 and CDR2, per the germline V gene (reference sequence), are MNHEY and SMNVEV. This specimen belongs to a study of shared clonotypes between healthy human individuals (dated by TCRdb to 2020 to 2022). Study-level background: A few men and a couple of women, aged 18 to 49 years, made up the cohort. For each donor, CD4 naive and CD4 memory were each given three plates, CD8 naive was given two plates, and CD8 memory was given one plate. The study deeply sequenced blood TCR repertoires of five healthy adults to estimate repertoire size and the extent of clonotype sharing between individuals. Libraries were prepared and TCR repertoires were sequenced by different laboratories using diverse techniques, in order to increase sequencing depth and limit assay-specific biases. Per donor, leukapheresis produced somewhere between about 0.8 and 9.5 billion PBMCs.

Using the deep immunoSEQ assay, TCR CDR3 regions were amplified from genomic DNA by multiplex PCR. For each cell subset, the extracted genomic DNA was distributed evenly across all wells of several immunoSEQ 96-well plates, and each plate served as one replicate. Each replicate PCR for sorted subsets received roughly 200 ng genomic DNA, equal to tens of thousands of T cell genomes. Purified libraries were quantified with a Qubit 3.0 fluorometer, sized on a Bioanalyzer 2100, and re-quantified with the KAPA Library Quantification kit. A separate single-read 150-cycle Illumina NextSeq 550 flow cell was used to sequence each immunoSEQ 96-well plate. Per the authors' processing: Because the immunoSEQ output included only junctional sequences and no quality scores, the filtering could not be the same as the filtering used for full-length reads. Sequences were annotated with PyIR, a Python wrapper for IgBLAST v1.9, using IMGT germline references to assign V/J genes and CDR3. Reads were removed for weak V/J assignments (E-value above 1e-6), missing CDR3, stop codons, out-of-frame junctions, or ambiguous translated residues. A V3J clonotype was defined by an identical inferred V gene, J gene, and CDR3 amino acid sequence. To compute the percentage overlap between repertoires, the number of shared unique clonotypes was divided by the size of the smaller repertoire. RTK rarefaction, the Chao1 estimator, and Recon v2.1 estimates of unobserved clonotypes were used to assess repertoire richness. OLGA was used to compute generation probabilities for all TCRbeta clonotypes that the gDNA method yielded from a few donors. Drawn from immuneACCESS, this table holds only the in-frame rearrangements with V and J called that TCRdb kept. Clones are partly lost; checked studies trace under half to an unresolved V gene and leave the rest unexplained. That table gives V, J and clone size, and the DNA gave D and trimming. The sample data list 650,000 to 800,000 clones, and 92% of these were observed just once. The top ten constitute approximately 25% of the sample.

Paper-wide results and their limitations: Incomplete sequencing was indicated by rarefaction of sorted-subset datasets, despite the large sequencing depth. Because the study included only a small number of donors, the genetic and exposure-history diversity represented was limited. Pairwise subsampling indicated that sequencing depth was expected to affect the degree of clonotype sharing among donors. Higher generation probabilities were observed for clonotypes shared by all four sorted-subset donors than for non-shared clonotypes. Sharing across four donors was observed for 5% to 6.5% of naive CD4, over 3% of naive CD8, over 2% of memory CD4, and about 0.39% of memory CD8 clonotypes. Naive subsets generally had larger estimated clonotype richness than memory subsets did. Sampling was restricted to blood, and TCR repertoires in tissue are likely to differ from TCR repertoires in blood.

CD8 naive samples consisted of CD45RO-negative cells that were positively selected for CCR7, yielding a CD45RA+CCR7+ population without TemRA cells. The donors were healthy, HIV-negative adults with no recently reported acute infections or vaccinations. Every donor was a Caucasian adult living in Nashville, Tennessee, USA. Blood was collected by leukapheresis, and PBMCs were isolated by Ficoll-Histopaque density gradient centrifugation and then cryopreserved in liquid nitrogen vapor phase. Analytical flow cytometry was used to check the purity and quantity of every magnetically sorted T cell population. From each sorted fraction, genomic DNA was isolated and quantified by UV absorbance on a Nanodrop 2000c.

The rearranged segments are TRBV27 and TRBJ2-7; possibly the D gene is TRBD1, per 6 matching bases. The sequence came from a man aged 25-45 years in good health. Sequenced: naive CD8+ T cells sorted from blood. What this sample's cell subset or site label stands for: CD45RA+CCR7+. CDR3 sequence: CASSLKDSSYEQYF. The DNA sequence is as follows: TGTGCCAGCAGTTTAAAGGACAGCTCCTACGAGCAGTACTTC.